The 10 T cell receptor beta chains below all came from one sample that was sequenced in a study of cytomegalovirus exposure and HLA in healthy donors. The PCR made use of 60 Vbeta and 13 Jbeta primers. Produced via immunoSEQ multiplex PCR; TCRdb's table is partial and in-frame only. The table shows some 170,000 clones, with over 70% occurring only once. Input material: PBMCs. These receptors were obtained from a man in his late teens or twenties in good health and CMV-seropositive.

This chain joins TRBV4-1 and TRBJ1-4, with D possibly matching TRBD1 (5 bases). The CDR3 has 16 amino acids. Germline CDR1 and CDR2: MGHRA and YSYEKL. Trimming left V 4 bases short and J 8 bases short, with 20 bases between. The CDR3 sequence: CASSPLGRGEEEKLFF. CDR3 nucleotide sequence: TGCGCCAGCAGCCCCCTGGGCCGAGGGGAGGAAGAAAAACTGTTTTTT.

The J gene is TRBJ1-1, the V gene TRBV7-9; TRBD1 might be the D (5 bases). This CDR3 region has 16 residues. The germline V gene encodes CDR1 SEHNR and CDR2 FQNEAQ (reference sequence). Trimming shortened V by 3 bases and J by 3 bases, and 17 bases separated the two germline ends. As DNA, the CDR3 is TGTGCCAGCAGCTTGGGGCGGAGAGTGGTGGACACTGAAGCTTTCTTT. Protein sequence: CASSLGRRVVDTEAFF.

As for this clone: The sample holds other DNA sequences that translate to the same CDR3. This rearrangement joins TRBV15 to TRBJ2-3; 9 bases align to TRBD2. Germline CDR1 reads LNHNV; CDR2 reads YYDKDF (reference sequence). The V segment lost 1 base and the J segment 4 bases; nucleotides outside the gene matches: 0. The CDR3 contains 14 residues. For the CDR3, the DNA is TGTGCCACCAGCAGAGGACTAGCGGCAGATACGCAGTATTTT. Translation gives CATSRGLAADTQYF.

The chain recombines TRBV30 with TRBJ1-1; D is possibly TRBD1 (5 bases). This CDR3 has 15 amino acids. V was cut by 0 bases and J by 5 bases, with 16 bases left in between. Germline lookup yields CDR1 GTSNPN and CDR2 SVGIG (reference sequence). CDR3: CAWSVHGGSLTEAFF. The CDR3 bases are TGTGCCTGGAGTGTACACGGGGGTTCTTTAACTGAAGCTTTCTTT.

The rearrangement links TRBV11-3 to TRBJ2-5; TRBD2 aligns across 9 bases. CDR3 length: 14 amino acids. The germline V gene encodes CDR1 SGHNT and CDR2 YENEEA. With 5 bases clipped from V and 5 bases from J, the junction kept 6 bases outside the gene matches. This chain's CDR3 is CASSAGTSSETQYF. The CDR3 region has the DNA TGTGCCAGCAGCGCGGGGACTAGCTCGGAGACCCAGTACTTC.

The gene calls are TRBV27 and TRBJ1-2; no reliable D call. Per the germline V gene, CDR1 is MNHEY and CDR2 is SMNVEV (reference sequence). The CDR3 is 17 amino acids. Trimming stripped 5 bases from V and 4 bases from J, with 23 bases between. The CDR3 sequence is CASSRSMGRLEFYGYTF. CDR3 coding DNA: TGTGCCAGCAGTCGATCTATGGGCAGGCTCGAATTCTATGGCTACACCTTC.

Written as DNA, the CDR3 is TGTGCCAGCAGCGTAGGGACAGATGCTTATAGCAATCAGCCCCAGCATTTT. Its protein is CASSVGTDAYSNQPQHF. The chain has TRBV5-8 and TRBJ1-5, with 7 positions matching TRBD1. Germline lookup yields CDR1 SGHTS and CDR2 YDEGEE. Trimming removed 4 bases from V and 0 bases from J; junction bases left unmatched: 10. The CDR3 is 17 amino acids.

The chain links TRBV7-9 to TRBJ2-5, with a possible D match to TRBD2 (5 bases). The CDR3 spans 14 residues. Germline loops: CDR1 SEHNR, CDR2 FQNEAQ (reference sequence). Trimming pared 6 bases from V and 4 bases from J, leaving 15 bases between. CDR3 region: CASSSILGLETQYF. CDR3 coding DNA: TGTGCCAGCAGTTCAATACTAGGTCTAGAGACCCAGTACTTC.

The V call is TRBV19, the J call TRBJ2-7; 8 nucleotides match TRBD2. Germline lookup yields CDR1 LNHDA and CDR2 SQIVND (reference sequence). The CDR3 sequence is 15 residues long. Trimming at V came to 3 bases and at J to 7 bases, leaving 11 bases not matched to a gene. The CDR3 is CASSITGTSLGEQYF. In DNA, the CDR3 is TGTGCCAGTAGTATTACGGGGACTAGTCTGGGAGAGCAGTACTTC.

This clone was observed a handful of times. The chain uses TRBV7-9 and TRBJ2-7; 10 nucleotides line up with TRBD2. Germline trimming cut 5 bases from V and 4 bases from J; bases unmatched to any gene: 11. The CDR3 covers 16 residues. CDR1 is SEHNR and CDR2 is FQNEAQ in the germline V gene (reference sequence). In nucleotides, the CDR3 is TGTGCCAGCAGCCCATTCGCGGCTAGCGGGAGTTACGAGCAGTACTTC. Translating it yields CASSPFAASGSYEQYF. Looking up the rest from reference TRBV7-9 and TRBJ2-7 gives the full variable domain: DTGVSQNPRHKITKRGQNVTFRCDPISEHNRLYWYRQTLGQGPEFLTYFQNEAQLEKSRLLSDRFSAERPKGSFSTLEIQRTEQGDSAMYLCASSPFAASGSYEQYFGPGTRLTVT.